This entry lists 30 T cell receptor beta chains sequenced from one sample in a study of T cells in Graves' hyperthyroidism and ophthalmopathy. Authors of the study amplified TCR beta CDR3 regions from RNA transcripts. Primed by the HTBI set, a first-round RT-PCR was run on the TCR CDR3. MiXCR, applied by TCRdb to the multiplex PCR reads, yields one record per CDR3 protein. Counted here are approximately 380,000 distinct CDR3 sequences, less than 20% occurring once; the ten biggest clones make up around two fifths. The source material was blood. The source of these receptors is a man younger than 35 with Graves' ophthalmopathy.

V gene TRBV19 combines with J gene TRBJ1-2, with 7 bases lining up with TRBD1. CDR3 size: 15 residues. Per the germline V gene, CDR1 is LNHDA and CDR2 is SQIVND (reference sequence). Trimming at V came to 6 bases and at J to 1 base, leaving 8 bases not matched to a gene. This CDR3 reads CASRYRAGGNYGYTF. CDR3 nucleotides: TGTGCCAGTAGATATCGGGCAGGGGGTAACTATGGCTACACCTTC.

A note on this clonotype: A read error is possible here, since a much larger clone lies one base away. This chain uses TRBV2 with TRBJ1-6; no definite D call. This CDR3 is built from 15 residues. The germline CDR1 and CDR2 sequences are SNHLY and FYNNEI. Trimming shortened V by 4 bases and J by 4 bases, and 11 bases separated the two germline ends. CDR3 nucleotide sequence: TGTGCCAGCAGTGGGTACATCGGGTATAATTCACCCCTCCACTTT. Translated: CASSGYIGYNSPLHF.

The chain links TRBV27 to TRBJ2-3; TRBD1 or TRBD2 may be the D gene (5 bases each). Germline CDR1 MNHEY, CDR2 SMNVEV (reference sequence). The V gene lost 5 bases and the J gene lost 1 base, with 16 bases spanning the gap. This CDR3 region has 16 residues. The CDR3 coding sequence is TGTGCCAGCAGTCCCACGGGGCCTGGAGGCACAGATACGCAGTATTTT. Amino acid sequence: CASSPTGPGGTDTQYF.

This clonotype was seen at least ten times. CDR3 DNA: TGCAGTGCTAGAGCAAGGTACAATGAGCAGTTCTTC. Translated, it gives CSARARYNEQFF. This sequence joins TRBV20-1 and TRBJ2-1, with D uncertain. This CDR3 has 12 residues. Germline V gene data show CDR1 as DFQATT and CDR2 as SNEGSKA (reference sequence). The V gene lost 1 base and the J gene lost 4 bases, with 5 bases spanning the gap.

This clonotype appeared many times. CDR3 sequence reads: CASSIRDRGDTEAFF. DNA for the CDR3: TGTGCCAGCAGCATCCGGGACAGGGGTGACACTGAAGCTTTCTTT. The V and J genes are TRBV9 and TRBJ1-1, with TRBD1 matching 10 bases. J was trimmed by 3 bases and V by 4 bases; bases with no gene match: 6. Germline CDR1 reads SGDLS; CDR2 reads YYNGEE. The CDR3 runs to 15 residues. The full variable domain, rest sourced from reference TRBV9 and TRBJ1-1, is DSGVTQTPKHLITATGQRVTLRCSPRSGDLSVYWYQQSLDQGLQFLIQYYNGEERAKGNILERFSAQQFPDLHSELNLSSLELGDSALYFCASSIRDRGDTEAFFGQGTRLTVV.

The rearrangement uses TRBV6-1 and TRBJ2-5; 9 positions match TRBD2. Looked up from germline, CDR1 is MNHNS and CDR2 is SASEGT. The junction had 6 bases not matched to a gene; V was cut back by 2 bases and J by 2 bases. The length of the CDR3 is 16 residues. CDR3: CASSENERGVQETQYF. Written as DNA, the CDR3 is TGTGCCAGCAGTGAAAATGAGCGGGGGGTTCAAGAGACCCAGTACTTC.

At least ten counts were recorded for this clonotype. The chain uses TRBV12-3 or TRBV12-4 and TRBJ2-7; a weak D match, TRBD2 (6 bases). V was trimmed by 10 bases and J by 5 bases, leaving 18 bases between them. This CDR3 comprises 13 residues. CDR3 DNA: TGTGCCATTACCCCCCGAGGAGGGAACGAGCAGTACTTC. The encoded protein is CAITPRGGNEQYF.

This clonotype showed up just a few times. The chain employs TRBV2 and TRBJ2-7; possibly TRBD2 for D (6 bases). Germline-derived CDR1 and CDR2 are SNHLY and FYNNEI. CDR3 length: 13 residues. Trimming stripped 7 bases from V and 3 bases from J, with 13 bases between. The CDR3 reads CASTGDQIYEQYF. CDR3 DNA: TGTGCCAGCACGGGGGACCAAATCTACGAGCAGTACTTC. Complete variable domain (other parts from reference TRBV2 and TRBJ2-7): EPEVTQTPSHQVTQMGQEVILRCVPISNHLYFYWYRQILGQKVEFLVSFYNNEISEKSEIFDDQFSVERPDGSNFTLKIRSTKLEDSAMYFCASTGDQIYEQYFGPGTRLTVT.

This clonotype was observed at least ten times. This chain joins TRBV3-1 and TRBJ2-4, with D perhaps matching TRBD1 (6 bases). The CDR3 extends over 15 amino acids. CDR1 LGHDT and CDR2 YNNKEL come from the germline V gene (reference sequence). V shed 1 base and J shed 3 bases, with 10 bases lying between them. This CDR3 is CASSQVYRVKNIQYF. The CDR3 nucleotides are TGTGCCAGCAGCCAAGTGTACAGGGTCAAAAACATTCAGTACTTC.

This rearrangement joins TRBV5-1 to TRBJ2-2; D gene uncertain. CDR1 is SGHRS, CDR2 YFSETQ, per germline. Trimming took off 3 bases at V and 2 bases at J, with 17 bases between the two ends. The CDR3 contains 17 residues. The CDR3 nucleotides read TGCGCCAGCAGCTCCGGAATAGACCCAATTAACACCGGGGAGCTGTTTTTT. The encoded protein is CASSSGIDPINTGELFF.

This clonotype was counted at least ten times. This rearrangement joins TRBV28 to TRBJ1-2; 9 bases agree with TRBD1. Germline-derived CDR1 and CDR2 are MDHEN and SYDVKM. The trim removed 7 bases at V and 8 bases at J, leaving 8 bases unmatched. CDR3 length: 13 residues. This CDR3 reads CASTETGGRGYTF. The CDR3 nucleotides are TGTGCCAGCACCGAAACAGGGGGCCGGGGCTACACCTTC.

This clonotype was detected many times. The V and J genes are TRBV27 and TRBJ2-7; D is ambiguous. Trimming pared 5 bases from V and 7 bases from J, leaving 21 bases between. Germline CDR1 MNHEY, CDR2 SMNVEV (reference sequence). The CDR3 has 15 amino acids. CDR3 coding DNA: TGTGCCAGCAGTCCCACCCCTAAAAGTAATTCAGAGCAGTACTTC. Its protein is CASSPTPKSNSEQYF.

This clonotype has ten or more counts. The V and J genes are TRBV11-2 and TRBJ1-6, with D possibly being TRBD1 (6 bases). V dropped 5 bases and J dropped 10 bases, with 18 bases sitting between them. Germline lookup yields CDR1 SGHAT and CDR2 FQNNGV. CDR3 length: 15 amino acids. DNA of the CDR3: TGTGCCAGCAGCCCCAAGGAGGGGGGCGGATCACCCCTCCACTTT. Protein sequence: CASSPKEGGGSPLHF. The whole variable domain, remainder taken from reference TRBV11-2 and TRBJ1-6, is EAGVAQSPRYKIIEKRQSVAFWCNPISGHATLYWYQQILGQGPKLLIQFQNNGVVDDSQLPKDRFSAERLKGVDSTLKIQPAKLEDSAVYLCASSPKEGGGSPLHFGNGTRLTVT.

The genes are TRBV20-1 and TRBJ2-1; a weak D match, TRBD2 (6 bases). The assigned J gene may be wrong: the sequence end matches TRBJ2-7 better. Per the germline V gene, CDR1 is DFQATT and CDR2 is SNEGSKA (reference sequence). This CDR3 is 15 amino acids long. CDR3 sequence: CSAGGYSTSSNEQYF. The CDR3 region has the DNA TGCAGTGCTGGAGGGTACAGCACTAGTTCCAATGAGCAGTACTTC.

This clonotype has only a few counts. The chain uses TRBV27 and TRBJ2-5; 11 bases agree with TRBD1. CDR1 and CDR2 (germline): MNHEY, SMNVEV (reference sequence). J lost 5 bases, V lost 3 bases, and 5 bases had no gene match. CDR3 length: 15 amino acids. The CDR3: CASSFGQGARETQYF. For the CDR3, the DNA is TGTGCCAGCAGTTTCGGACAGGGGGCGCGGGAGACCCAGTACTTC.

The V and J genes are TRBV15 and TRBJ1-6; possible D gene TRBD1, 5 bases. V was clipped by 7 bases and J by 6 bases, with 22 bases between them. The CDR3 is 17 amino acids. Germline V CDR1 and CDR2: LNHNV, YYDKDF (reference sequence). CDR3 nucleotides: TGTGCCACCATGGAGGGGAATTTCGCAGGCCGTAATTCACCCCTCCACTTT. As protein: CATMEGNFAGRNSPLHF.

Worth noting for this clonotype: A read error may be the cause here, since a much bigger clone is one base away. V gene TRBV20-1 combines with J gene TRBJ1-5, with D maybe TRBD1 (6 bases). Trimming took 0 bases from V and 3 from J, leaving 18 bases between them. CDR3 length: 17 amino acids. Germline V gene lookup returns CDR1 DFQATT and CDR2 SNEGSKA (reference sequence). The CDR3 is CSARDFGGAGVNQPQHF. The CDR3 DNA reads TGCAGTGCTAGAGATTTCGGGGGGGCAGGGGTCAATCAGCCCCAGCATTTT.

There are many counts of this clonotype. This chain uses TRBV7-9 with TRBJ2-2; D tentatively fits TRBD1 or TRBD2 (6 bases each). Germline CDR1 and CDR2: SEHNR and FQNEAQ (reference sequence). CDR3 length: 16 amino acids. V gave up 1 base and J gave up 5 bases, with 14 bases separating them. CDR3 sequence (DNA): TGTGCCAGCAGCTTAGGAATCGGGGGCTCGACCGGGGAGCTGTTTTTT. This translates into CASSLGIGGSTGELFF.

V and J are TRBV28 and TRBJ1-6, with 7 bases identical to TRBD1. The CDR3 is 16 residues long. Germline trimming cut 4 bases from V and 0 bases from J; bases unmatched to any gene: 3. Germline V gene data show CDR1 as MDHEN and CDR2 as SYDVKM. CDR3 sequence reads: CASSSRGNSYNSPLHF. CDR3 DNA sequence: TGTGCCAGCAGTTCCAGGGGGAACTCCTATAATTCACCCCTCCACTTT.

The table lists this clonotype with a few counts. V is TRBV10-1 and J is TRBJ1-1; tentatively, D is TRBD1 (6 bases). The length of the CDR3 is 14 residues. V was cut by 2 bases and J by 1 base, with 8 bases left in between. Germline CDR1 reads WNHNN; CDR2 reads SYGVQD (reference sequence). CDR3 sequence reads: CASSEGQKNTEAFF. CDR3 nucleotide sequence: TGCGCCAGCAGTGAGGGACAGAAGAACACTGAAGCTTTCTTT.

Ten or more counts support this clonotype. The chain joins TRBV7-6 to TRBJ1-1; TRBD1 matches at 8 bases. The CDR3 has 16 amino acids. Unmatched junction bases numbered 10, after V lost 6 bases and J lost 1 base. Germline V CDR1 and CDR2: SGHVS, FNYEAQ. Written as DNA, the CDR3 is TGTGCCAGCAGTTCCCAGGCACAGGGGGGGAACACTGAAGCTTTCTTT. It is translated as CASSSQAQGGNTEAFF.

For this clonotype: Its ends do not fully match the called genes, so a read error is possible. The rearrangement uses TRBV6-2 or TRBV6-3 and TRBJ1-4; D possibly corresponds to TRBD1 (5 bases). The CDR3 has 16 residues. The germline gives CDR1 MNHEY, CDR2 SVGEGT. The CDR3: CASIFVEGRTNEKLSF. The CDR3 DNA follows: TGTGCCAGCATCTTTGTGGAGGGGAGGACTAATGAAAAACTGTCTTTT.

The chain links TRBV20-1 to TRBJ2-1; tentatively, D is TRBD2 (5 bases). This CDR3 spans 16 amino acids. Germline V gives CDR1 DFQATT, CDR2 SNEGSKA (reference sequence). The V end was cut by 0 bases, the J end by 0 bases, with 12 bases between. In DNA, the CDR3 is TGCAGTGCTAGAGAGGGAAAAGGGAGCTCCTACAATGAGCAGTTCTTC. It codes for CSAREGKGSSYNEQFF.

This clonotype showed up many times. The V and J genes are TRBV13 and TRBJ1-2; TRBD1 might be the D (5 bases). V was trimmed by 8 bases and J by 8 bases, leaving 18 bases between them. The CDR3 is 13 amino acids. Germline V gene data show CDR1 as PRHDT and CDR2 as FYEKMQ (reference sequence). DNA of the CDR3: TGTGCCAGCGGGTTCCGGGGGGGTACGGGCTACACCTTC. Protein: CASGFRGGTGYTF.

This rearrangement joins TRBV3-1 to TRBJ2-3; 16 bases map to TRBD2. V lost 5 bases and J lost 5; bases outside the gene matches: 7. The germline gives CDR1 LGHDT, CDR2 YNNKEL (reference sequence). The CDR3 runs 17 residues. CDR3 sequence reads: CASSAGLAGGPGDTQYF. CDR3 coding DNA: TGTGCCAGCAGCGCGGGACTAGCGGGGGGGCCGGGAGATACGCAGTATTTT.

V gene TRBV7-2 combines with J gene TRBJ1-2; TRBD1 matches 11 bases. CDR1 is SGHTA, CDR2 FQGNSA, per germline. After removal of 1 base from V and 2 bases from J, the junction contained 3 bases not matched to a gene. The CDR3 consists of 16 residues. Written as DNA, the CDR3 is TGTGCCAGCAGCTTAGATGGGACAGGGGGGAACTATGGCTACACCTTC. Translating gives CASSLDGTGGNYGYTF.

This clonotype was seen ten or more times. The chain recombines TRBV12-3 or TRBV12-4 with TRBJ1-2; possibly TRBD1 for D (5 bases). This CDR3 spans 16 amino acids. With 2 bases removed from V and 1 base from J, the gap between germline ends came to 14 bases. In nucleotides, the CDR3 is TGTGCCAGCAGTTTAACCAAGCCGGGGCATAACTATGGCTACACCTTC. It translates to CASSLTKPGHNYGYTF.

The chain is built from TRBV28 and TRBJ2-5; the match to TRBD2 covers 11 bases. V shed 5 bases, J shed 4 bases, and the junction held 3 bases outside the gene matches. The germline CDR1 and CDR2 sequences are MDHEN and SYDVKM. CDR3 length: 14 amino acids. CDR3 sequence (DNA): TGTGCCAGCAGTACTAGCGGGGGCCGAGAGACCCAGTACTTC. Its protein product is CASSTSGGRETQYF.

Only a few counts were recorded for this clonotype. The gene calls are TRBV5-1 and TRBJ1-1; 7 nucleotides align to TRBD1. Germline V gene sequence: CDR1 SGHRS, CDR2 YFSETQ. This CDR3 is 16 amino acids long. Germline trimming cut 0 bases from V and 4 bases from J; bases unmatched to any gene: 9. The CDR3 sequence: CASSLEGTQGSTEAFF. DNA of the CDR3: TGCGCCAGCAGCTTGGAGGGGACACAGGGGTCCACTGAAGCTTTCTTT.

This chain connects TRBV19 to TRBJ1-1; 10 bases match TRBD1. V lost 8 bases, J lost 2 bases, and 5 bases stayed unmatched. The CDR3 is 14 amino acids. Germline V gene sequence: CDR1 LNHDA, CDR2 SQIVND (reference sequence). This CDR3 reads CASCDRGRNTEAFF. Here the CDR3 DNA reads TGTGCCAGTTGCGACAGGGGGCGAAACACTGAAGCTTTCTTT.